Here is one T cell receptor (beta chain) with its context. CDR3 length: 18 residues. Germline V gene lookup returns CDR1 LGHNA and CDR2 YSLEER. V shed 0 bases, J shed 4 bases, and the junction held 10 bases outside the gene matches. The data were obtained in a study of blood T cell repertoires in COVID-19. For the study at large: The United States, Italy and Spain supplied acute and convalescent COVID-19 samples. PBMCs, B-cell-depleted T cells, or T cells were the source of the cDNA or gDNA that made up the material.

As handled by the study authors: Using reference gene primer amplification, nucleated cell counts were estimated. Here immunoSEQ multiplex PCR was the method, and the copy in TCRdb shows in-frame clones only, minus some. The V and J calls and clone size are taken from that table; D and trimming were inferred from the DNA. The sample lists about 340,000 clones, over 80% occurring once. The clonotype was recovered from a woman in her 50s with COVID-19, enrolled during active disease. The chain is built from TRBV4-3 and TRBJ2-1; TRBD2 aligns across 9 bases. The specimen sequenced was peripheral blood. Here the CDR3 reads CASSQDAVTSGLYNEQFF. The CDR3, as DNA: TGCGCCAGCAGCCAAGATGCGGTGACTAGCGGACTGTACAATGAGCAGTTCTTC.